Below are 14 T cell receptor beta chains sequenced from a single sample in a study of post-analysis software for immune sequencing data. Study observations and caveats: TRBV5-6, TRBV5-1 and TRBV20-1 were among several TRBV segments more frequent in patients than controls.

Their target antigens are unknown. Included in the TCR beta cDNA libraries were unique molecular identifiers. MiXCR, applied by TCRdb to the PCR reads, yields one record per CDR3 protein. The repertoire consists of hundreds of thousands of distinct CDR3 sequences, with about 27% occurring once and the leading ten covering more than 0.45%. Sequenced sample: blood. The receptors come from a girl aged 10-17 years with multiple sclerosis.

This clonotype was observed many times. The chain links TRBV29-1 to TRBJ2-1, with 8 bases fitting TRBD2. Per the germline V gene, CDR1 is SQVTM and CDR2 is ANQGSEA. The CDR3 runs to 13 residues. Germline trimming cut 8 bases from V and 3 bases from J; bases unmatched to any gene: 6. CDR3 amino acids: CSWAGTSYNEQFF. The CDR3 region has the DNA TGCAGCTGGGCCGGGACTAGCTACAATGAGCAGTTCTTC.

This clonotype was counted a few times. A read error may explain this, as a much larger clone is one base away. The chain has TRBV5-1 and TRBJ2-1; 10 bases align to TRBD2. V dropped 1 base and J dropped 7; count of bases not matched to a gene: 8. Germline lookup yields CDR1 SGHRS and CDR2 YFSETQ. The CDR3 is made up of 16 amino acids. The CDR3 loop reads CASSLSRTSGPNEQFF. The CDR3, as DNA: TGCGCCAGCAGCTTGTCCAGGACTAGCGGCCCGAATGAGCAGTTCTTC.

This clonotype was seen only a few times. The chain couples TRBV6-4 to TRBJ1-1; no clear D. V was trimmed by 3 bases and J by 4 bases, leaving 9 bases between them. The CDR3 consists of 13 residues. CDR1 and CDR2 (germline): MRHNA, SNTAGT. CDR3 coding DNA: TGTGCCAGCAGTGAAGGGCAGCGCACTGAAGCTTTCTTT. Translated: CASSEGQRTEAFF.

This clonotype showed up many times. The V call is TRBV12-3 or TRBV12-4, the J call TRBJ1-6; D unclear. Trimming shortened V by 7 bases and J by 9 bases, and 13 bases separated the two germline ends. This CDR3 comprises 13 residues. The CDR3 loop is CASMGTQASPLHF. The CDR3 DNA sequence: TGTGCCAGCATGGGCACACAAGCTTCACCCCTCCACTTT.

This clonotype was counted a few times. The chain carries TRBV7-9 and TRBJ2-5; D is unclear. Germline CDR1 reads SEHNR; CDR2 reads FQNEAQ (reference sequence). The CDR3 covers 12 residues. The V end was cut by 5 bases, the J end by 4 bases, with 8 bases between. As DNA, the CDR3 is TGTGCCAGCAGCCAACTGACAGAGACCCAGTACTTC. Translating gives CASSQLTETQYF.

A few counts support this clonotype. The chain carries TRBV24-1 and TRBJ1-5, with D maybe TRBD1 (5 bases). Trimming removed 5 bases from V and 7 bases from J, with 11 bases in between. Looked up from germline, CDR1 is KGHDR and CDR2 is SFDVKD. The CDR3 totals 13 residues. The CDR3 DNA follows: TGTGCCACCAGTGGGAGGGACGGGCAGCCCCAGCATTTT. Encoded protein: CATSGRDGQPQHF.

V gene TRBV10-2 combines with J gene TRBJ1-2; D may be TRBD1 (6 bases). The V and J ends lost 2 bases and 8 bases respectively, with 9 bases between them. The CDR3 is 12 amino acids. The V gene's germline CDR1 is WSHSY and CDR2 SAAADI. The CDR3 DNA is TGCGCCAGCAGTGAGCAGGGGATCGGCTACACCTTC. It yields the protein CASSEQGIGYTF.

The gene calls are TRBV9 and TRBJ1-1; D perhaps matches TRBD1 (6 bases). V was shortened by 4 bases and J by 2 bases, with 12 bases between the two germline ends. CDR1 SGDLS and CDR2 YYNGEE come from the germline V gene. This CDR3 has 14 residues. CDR3 region: CASSIRQDNTEAFF. As DNA, the CDR3 is TGTGCCAGCAGCATCCGACAGGATAACACTGAAGCTTTCTTT.

The V and J genes are TRBV7-8 and TRBJ2-7; no definite D call. Trimming left V 0 bases short and J 4 bases short, with 10 bases between. Germline V gives CDR1 SGHVS, CDR2 FQNEAQ. This CDR3 spans 14 amino acids. The CDR3 loop reads CASSLASVGYEQYF. In nucleotides, the CDR3 is TGTGCCAGCAGCTTAGCGTCAGTTGGATACGAGCAGTACTTC.

This chain links TRBV20-1 with TRBJ2-7; TRBD1 matches at 9 bases. CDR1 is DFQATT and CDR2 is SNEGSKA in the germline V gene (reference sequence). This CDR3 is built from 14 residues. V was clipped by 7 bases and J by 1 base; unmatched bases: 8. The CDR3 reads CSVMGQGVSYEQYF. CDR3 sequence (DNA): TGCAGTGTCATGGGACAGGGAGTGTCCTACGAGCAGTACTTC.

This clonotype appeared a few times. The chain is built from TRBV29-1 and TRBJ1-1; 8 bases agree with TRBD1. V was pared by 6 bases and J by 1 base, with 4 bases of the junction left unmatched. Germline V gene data show CDR1 as SQVTM and CDR2 as ANQGSEA. The CDR3 contains 13 residues. The CDR3 bases are TGCAGCGTGCGGACAGGGCCGAACACTGAAGCTTTCTTT. This encodes CSVRTGPNTEAFF.

This clonotype was observed at least ten times. J is TRBJ1-2 and V is TRBV12-3 or TRBV12-4, with TRBD1 matching over 8 bases. V was clipped by 0 bases and J by 7 bases; unmatched bases: 7. The CDR3 extends over 15 amino acids. As DNA, the CDR3 is TGTGCCAGCAGTTTAGCGGGGCAGGGGGCAGGTGGCTACACCTTC. It yields the protein CASSLAGQGAGGYTF.

This clonotype was recorded a few times. This chain uses TRBV6-6 with TRBJ2-1; D gene uncertain. V lost 2 bases and J lost 2, with 7 bases in between. The CDR3 covers 14 residues. The germline CDR1 and CDR2 sequences are MNHNY and SVGAGI (reference sequence). This CDR3 reads CASSYDEAYNEQFF. The CDR3 DNA follows: TGTGCCAGCAGTTACGACGAAGCCTACAATGAGCAGTTCTTC.

This clonotype has at least ten counts. In DNA form, the CDR3 reads TGCAGTGCCCAAAGGGCAGGCGTCTCTAGCAATCAGCCCCAGCATTTT. It specifies CSAQRAGVSSNQPQHF. This chain joins TRBV20-1 and TRBJ1-5; no definite D call. The length of the CDR3 is 16 residues. Trimming pared 6 bases from V and 0 bases from J, leaving 18 bases between. The germline V gene has CDR1 DFQATT and CDR2 SNEGSKA (reference sequence).